This T cell receptor (beta chain) was sequenced during a study of untreated major depressive disorder. Overall study findings and caveats: TRBV05-01 (Vbeta 5.1) usage was higher in CD4+ T cells of depressed patients than controls. Three preselected Vbeta families were the sole sequencing comparisons.

With 4 bases removed from V and 3 bases from J, the gap between germline ends came to 9 bases. The CDR3 loop spans 13 amino acids. Germline V gives CDR1 LNHDA, CDR2 SQIVND (reference sequence). Of note for this clone: Its antigen is currently unknown.

Profiling relied on immunoSEQ multiplex PCR, and the TCRdb table lists in-frame clones only, not all of them. The data hold under 20,000 clones, with 92% observed a single time. Material: CD4+ T cells from PBMCs. The TCR was taken from a woman aged 40 to 55 with major depressive disorder. V gene TRBV19 combines with J gene TRBJ1-2; D is uncertain. The DNA for the CDR3 is TGTGCCAGTAGTACCGGCGGGGACTATGGCTACACCTTC. Its protein is CASSTGGDYGYTF.